This TCR beta chain is from a study of shared clonotypes between healthy human individuals. Points from the study as a whole: The study found lower generation probabilities in non-shared clonotypes than in those shared by all four donors. A handful of donors had around 5.2% of their naive CD4 clonotypes in common. Larger estimated richness was generally seen in naive subsets than in memory subsets.

CD45RO-negative cells were positively selected for CCR7, leaving out terminally differentiated effector memory CD45RA+ cells. This CDR3 is built from 16 residues. Unmatched junction bases numbered 9, after V lost 5 bases and J lost 3 bases. Germline assignment: CDR1 WNHNN and CDR2 SYGVQD (reference sequence). Produced via immunoSEQ multiplex PCR; TCRdb's table is partial and in-frame only. The repertoire holds 760,000 or so clones, with about 96% as singletons. For this clone: Its matching antigen is unknown.

V usage is TRBV10-1 and J usage is TRBJ2-7, with 11 bases fitting TRBD2. The sequence derives from a man aged 25-45 years in good health. The specimen sequenced was naive CD8+ T cells sorted from blood. CDR3 nucleotide sequence: TGCGCCAGCAGTAATCCTCACGGGACTAGCGGCTACGAGCAGTACTTC. It yields the protein CASSNPHGTSGYEQYF.